The 21 T cell receptor beta chains below were found in one sample sequenced in a study of cytomegalovirus exposure and HLA in healthy donors. The assay was immunoSEQ multiplex PCR, and TCRdb's table has in-frame clones only and misses some. Seen here are roughly 60,000 clones, roughly 94% observed once, and the top ten hold roughly 6.3%. Sequencing was done on a sample of PBMCs. Receptors originate from a woman aged 18-29 years in good health and CMV-seropositive.

The gene calls are TRBV5-1 and TRBJ2-1; 7 bases align to TRBD2. The CDR3 runs to 16 residues. Germline V gene data show CDR1 as SGHRS and CDR2 as YFSETQ. V shed 4 bases, J shed 0 bases, and the junction held 7 bases outside the gene matches. DNA of the CDR3: TGCGCCAGCAGCATAACTAGCGTGAGCTCCTACAATGAGCAGTTCTTC. Amino acid sequence: CASSITSVSSYNEQFF.

V usage is TRBV14 and J usage is TRBJ2-2; the D is unclear. Germline V gene lookup returns CDR1 SGHDN and CDR2 FVKESK. CDR3 length equals 15 residues. V was clipped by 1 base and J by 5 bases, with 11 bases between them. CDR3 DNA sequence: TGTGCCAGCAGCCAAGGACAAGCCCTTACCGGGGAGCTGTTTTTT. The encoded protein is CASSQGQALTGELFF.

The gene calls are TRBV5-4 and TRBJ2-1; 12 bases are a match to TRBD2. The CDR3 has 16 amino acids. J lost 4 bases, V lost 0 bases, and 2 bases had no gene match. Looked up from germline, CDR1 is SGHNT and CDR2 is YYREEE (reference sequence). The DNA for the CDR3 is TGTGCCAGCAGCTTGGCCACTAGCGGGGGGTACAATGAGCAGTTCTTC. Encoded protein: CASSLATSGGYNEQFF.

The chain couples TRBV6-1 to TRBJ2-1; 12 nucleotides align to TRBD2. Germline V gene data show CDR1 as MNHNS and CDR2 as SASEGT. The V segment lost 7 bases and the J segment 4 bases; nucleotides outside the gene matches: 5. The CDR3 has 15 amino acids. The CDR3 reads CASIQGLAGYNEQFF. The CDR3 region has the DNA TGTGCCAGCATCCAGGGACTAGCGGGTTACAATGAGCAGTTCTTC.

The chain combines TRBV25-1 with TRBJ1-2; the D gene is possibly TRBD1 (5 bases). This CDR3 spans 11 amino acids. V lost 2 bases and J 8 bases, leaving 6 bases between the germline ends. Per germline, CDR1 MGHDK and CDR2 SYGVNS. The CDR3 DNA sequence: TGTGCCAGCAGTGAAGGGGGGGGCTACACCTTC. Protein: CASSEGGGYTF.

The CDR3: CASSPLGGLRAHGYTF. The DNA of the CDR3 is TGTGCCAGCAGCCCGTTGGGGGGACTACGAGCCCATGGCTACACCTTC. The chain uses TRBV7-9 and TRBJ1-2; D is perhaps TRBD1 (5 bases). CDR1 and CDR2 from the germline V gene are SEHNR and FQNEAQ (reference sequence). The CDR3 has 16 amino acids. V dropped 5 bases and J dropped 6 bases, with 22 bases sitting between them.

V and J are TRBV11-2 and TRBJ1-2; possible D gene TRBD1, 6 bases. Germline V gene sequence: CDR1 SGHAT, CDR2 FQNNGV. The CDR3 totals 15 residues. V gave up 0 bases and J gave up 14 bases, with 22 bases separating them. CDR3 amino acids: CASSLDRFRGDAETF. Written as DNA, the CDR3 is TGTGCCAGCAGCTTAGATCGGTTCAGGGGCGATGCGGAAACCTTC.

This clone was counted a single time. V usage is TRBV5-8 and J usage is TRBJ2-4; TRBD1 aligns across 11 bases. Germline CDR1 is SGHTS and CDR2 is YDEGEE. Trimming removed 0 bases from V and 7 bases from J; junction bases left unmatched: 3. The CDR3 covers 15 residues. Here the CDR3 DNA reads TGTGCCAGCAGCTTGGTGGGGGACAGGGGGAACATTCAGTACTTC. Encoded protein: CASSLVGDRGNIQYF.

J is TRBJ1-2 and V is TRBV5-1; TRBD1 matches 12 bases. V dropped 5 bases and J dropped 6; count of bases not matched to a gene: 20. Germline values: CDR1 SGHRS, CDR2 YFSETQ. The CDR3 extends over 19 amino acids. CDR3 DNA: TGCGCCAGCAGGACCATCCGGGCTGGGACAGGGGGCAATTTGAATGGCTACACCTTC. This translates into CASRTIRAGTGGNLNGYTF. The complete variable domain, with remaining parts taken from reference TRBV5-1 and TRBJ1-2, reads KAGVTQTPRYLIKTRGQQVTLSCSPISGHRSVSWYQQTPGQGLQFLFEYFSETQRNKGNFPGRFSGRQFSNSRSEMNVSTLELGDSALYLCASRTIRAGTGGNLNGYTFGSGTRLTVV.

The rearrangement links TRBV15 to TRBJ2-7; 9 bases agree with TRBD1. CDR1 is LNHNV, CDR2 YYDKDF, per germline (reference sequence). This CDR3 comprises 15 residues. V trimming: 6 bases; J trimming: 0 bases; junction bases outside the gene matches: 6. The DNA of the CDR3 is TGTGCCACCAGAGTCGGGACAGGGAGCTCCTACGAGCAGTACTTC. This codes for CATRVGTGSSYEQYF.

The J gene is TRBJ2-7, the V gene TRBV7-8; TRBD1 aligns across 8 bases. The length of the CDR3 is 17 residues. Trimming at V came to 3 bases and at J to 4 bases, leaving 14 bases not matched to a gene. Germline-derived CDR1 and CDR2 are SGHVS and FQNEAQ. The CDR3 sequence: CASSLGQALDPDYEQYF. In DNA form, the CDR3 reads TGTGCCAGCAGCTTGGGACAGGCCCTTGACCCGGATTACGAGCAGTACTTC.

V gene TRBV6-4 combines with J gene TRBJ2-3, with 11 bases fitting TRBD2. The V gene's germline CDR1 is MRHNA and CDR2 SNTAGT. V trimming: 3 bases; J trimming: 2 bases; junction bases outside the gene matches: 1. The CDR3 is 15 residues long. The CDR3 sequence is CASSETSGATDTQYF. The CDR3 coding sequence is TGTGCCAGCAGTGAGACTAGCGGGGCCACAGATACGCAGTATTTT.

The chain uses TRBV6-1 and TRBJ1-3; D not resolved. This CDR3 has 14 residues. The ends were cut back, 4 bases at V and 4 bases at J, with 11 bases in the middle. Germline-derived CDR1 and CDR2 are MNHNS and SASEGT. The CDR3: CASSVDKSGNTIYF. Here the CDR3 DNA reads TGTGCCAGCAGTGTAGACAAGTCGGGAAACACCATATATTTT.

This chain uses TRBV4-2 with TRBJ2-3, with 7 bases fitting TRBD2. The CDR3 totals 19 residues. Germline V CDR1 and CDR2: LGHNA, YNFKEQ. The trim removed 0 bases at V and 6 bases at J, leaving 18 bases unmatched. Here the CDR3 DNA reads TGTGCCAGCAGCCAAGATGGTATTGGGTATGGGGGAGGGCAGGATACGCAGTATTTT. It yields the protein CASSQDGIGYGGGQDTQYF.

V usage is TRBV7-2 and J usage is TRBJ2-7, with TRBD2 as a possible D gene (5 bases). Trimming took off 6 bases at V and 0 bases at J, with 15 bases between the two ends. The germline CDR1 and CDR2 sequences are SGHTA and FQGNSA. This CDR3 is 15 amino acids long. This CDR3 is CASRALAESSYEQYF. The CDR3 DNA reads TGTGCCAGCAGGGCCCTAGCTGAGAGCTCCTACGAGCAGTACTTC.

This clone was seen once. This specimen includes other DNA sequences encoding the same CDR3. The V and J genes are TRBV11-3 and TRBJ1-1, with 7 positions matching TRBD1. This CDR3 is 12 amino acids long. V dropped 4 bases and J dropped 5; count of bases not matched to a gene: 1. Looked up from germline, CDR1 is SGHNT and CDR2 is YENEEA. CDR3 DNA: TGTGCCAGCAGCTCAGGGGGGACTGAAGCTTTCTTT. Translation gives CASSSGGTEAFF.

The genes are TRBV10-3 and TRBJ2-7; 11 positions agree with TRBD1. The trim removed 11 bases at V and 5 bases at J, leaving 8 bases unmatched. In germline, CDR1 is ENHRY, CDR2 SYGVKD. The CDR3 extends over 13 amino acids. CDR3 nucleotide sequence: TGTGCCTCCACCGGGACAGGGGGTGACGAGCAGTACTTC. Its translation: CASTGTGGDEQYF.

The rearrangement links TRBV19 to TRBJ2-2, with TRBD1 identical over 7 bases. Germline V gene lookup returns CDR1 LNHDA and CDR2 SQIVND (reference sequence). The CDR3 consists of 15 residues. V lost 6 bases to trimming and J lost 2 bases; unmatched junction nucleotides: 6. The CDR3 loop is CASSDRDNNTGELFF. The CDR3 DNA reads TGTGCCAGTAGCGACAGGGACAATAACACCGGGGAGCTGTTTTTT.

The chain has TRBV28 and TRBJ1-1; D unclear. The CDR3 extends over 15 amino acids. V was clipped by 8 bases and J by 2 bases, with 18 bases between them. Germline loops: CDR1 MDHEN, CDR2 SYDVKM. The CDR3 bases are TGTGCCAGCCACATCCCATCGACACCTAACACTGAAGCTTTCTTT. It translates to CASHIPSTPNTEAFF.

This clone occurred once. The chain recombines TRBV27 with TRBJ1-1, with no clear D. This CDR3 contains 17 residues. Germline V gene sequence: CDR1 MNHEY, CDR2 SMNVEV (reference sequence). Trimming shortened V by 6 bases and J by 4 bases, and 24 bases separated the two germline ends. CDR3 coding DNA: TGTGCCAGCAGCCCTTATGCGTCTACCCCTTTTGGCACTGAAGCTTTCTTT. Translating it yields CASSPYASTPFGTEAFF.

This chain uses TRBV7-6 with TRBJ1-1; TRBD1 aligns across 9 bases. Germline V gene lookup returns CDR1 SGHVS and CDR2 FNYEAQ. There are 14 residues in the CDR3. With V trimmed by 5 bases and J by 5 bases, 6 bases remained unmatched. The CDR3 DNA is TGTGCCAGCAGCGCAACAGGGGGCTGGACTGAAGCTTTCTTT. Its protein is CASSATGGWTEAFF.